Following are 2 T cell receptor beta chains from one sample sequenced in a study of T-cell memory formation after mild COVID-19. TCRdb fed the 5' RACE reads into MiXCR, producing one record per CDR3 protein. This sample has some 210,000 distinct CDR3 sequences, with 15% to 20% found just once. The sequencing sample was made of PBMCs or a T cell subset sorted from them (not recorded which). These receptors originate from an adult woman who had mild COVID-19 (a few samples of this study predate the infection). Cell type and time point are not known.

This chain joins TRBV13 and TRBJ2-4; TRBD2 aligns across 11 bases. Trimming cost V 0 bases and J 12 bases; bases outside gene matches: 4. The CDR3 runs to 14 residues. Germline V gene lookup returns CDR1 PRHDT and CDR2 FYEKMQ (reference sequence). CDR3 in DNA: TGTGCCAGCAGCTTAGGGACTAGCGGGACTCCTCAGTACTTC. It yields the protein CASSLGTSGTPQYF. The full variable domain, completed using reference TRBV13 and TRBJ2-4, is AAGVIQSPRHLIKEKRETATLKCYPIPRHDTVYWYQQGPGQDPQFLISFYEKMQSDKGSIPDRFSAQQFSDYHSELNMSSLELGDSALYFCASSLGTSGTPQYFGAGTRLSVL.

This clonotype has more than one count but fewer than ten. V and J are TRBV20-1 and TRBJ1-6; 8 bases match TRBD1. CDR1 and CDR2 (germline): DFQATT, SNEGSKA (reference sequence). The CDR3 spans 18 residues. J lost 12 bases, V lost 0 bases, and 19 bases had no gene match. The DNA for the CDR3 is TGCAGTGCTAGAGATCATTGGAAGTCGACAGGGGTGGATGGACCCCTCCACTTT. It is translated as CSARDHWKSTGVDGPLHF.